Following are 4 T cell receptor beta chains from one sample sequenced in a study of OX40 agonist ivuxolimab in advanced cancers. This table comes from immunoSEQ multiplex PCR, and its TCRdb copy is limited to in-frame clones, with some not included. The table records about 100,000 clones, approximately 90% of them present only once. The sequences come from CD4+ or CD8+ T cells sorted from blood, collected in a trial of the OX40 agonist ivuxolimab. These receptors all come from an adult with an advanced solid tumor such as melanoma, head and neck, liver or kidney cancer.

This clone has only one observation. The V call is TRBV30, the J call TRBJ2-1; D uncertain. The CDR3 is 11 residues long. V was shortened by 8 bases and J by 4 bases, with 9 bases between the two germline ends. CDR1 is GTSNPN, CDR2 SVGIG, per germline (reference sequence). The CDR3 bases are TGTGCCGGGAATTTATACAATGAGCAGTTCTTC. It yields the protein CAGNLYNEQFF. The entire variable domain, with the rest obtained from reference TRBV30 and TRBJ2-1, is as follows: SQTIHQWPATLVQPVGSPLSLECTVEGTSNPNLYWYRQAAGRGLQLLFYSVGIGQISSEVPQNLSASRPQDRQFILSSKKLLLSDSGFYLCAGNLYNEQFFGPGTRLTVL.

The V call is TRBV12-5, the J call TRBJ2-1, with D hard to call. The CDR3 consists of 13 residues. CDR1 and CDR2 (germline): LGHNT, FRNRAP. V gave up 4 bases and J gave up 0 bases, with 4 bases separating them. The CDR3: CASGSGSYNEQFF. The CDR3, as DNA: TGTGCTAGTGGTTCTGGCTCCTACAATGAGCAGTTCTTC.

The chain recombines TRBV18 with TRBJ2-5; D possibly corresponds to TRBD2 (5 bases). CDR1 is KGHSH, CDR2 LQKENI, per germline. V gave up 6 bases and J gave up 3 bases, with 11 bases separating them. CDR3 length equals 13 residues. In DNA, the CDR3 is TGTGCCAGCTCCCGGACTGGTAAAGAGACCCAGTACTTC. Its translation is CASSRTGKETQYF.

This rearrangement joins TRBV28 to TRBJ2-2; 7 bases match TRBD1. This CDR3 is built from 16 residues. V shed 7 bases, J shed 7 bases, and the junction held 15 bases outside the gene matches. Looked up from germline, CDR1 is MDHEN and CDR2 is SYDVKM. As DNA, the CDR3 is TGTGCCAGCAATTCGGGACAGCACTTCCCAGACGGGGAGCTGTTTTTT. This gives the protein CASNSGQHFPDGELFF.